This T cell receptor (beta chain) was sequenced during a study of blood T cell repertoires in COVID-19. Overall study: Nucleic acid was either cDNA or gDNA, and it came from T cells, B-cell-depleted T cells, or PBMCs.

The germline CDR1 and CDR2 sequences are MGHRA and YSYEKL. V trimming: 3 bases; J trimming: 7 bases; junction bases outside the gene matches: 11. This CDR3 spans 16 amino acids. In the source study's methods: Reference gene primer amplification in the assay estimated nucleated cell counts. Clones were sequenced by immunoSEQ multiplex PCR, and TCRdb holds only the in-frame ones, with some missing. That table is the source of V, J and clone size, and D and trimming were worked out from the DNA. The table has some 150,000 clones, about four fifths seen once. The clonotype originates from a human donor with acute or convalescent COVID-19. The donor label of this sample is uncertain. This chain links TRBV4-1 with TRBJ1-5; 8 bases align to TRBD1. Sequenced sample: peripheral blood. CDR3: CASSQTLQGAGQPQHF. CDR3 coding DNA: TGCGCCAGCAGCCAGACGCTCCAGGGGGCGGGACAGCCCCAGCATTTT.